This TCR beta chain was documented in a study of beta chain features in type 1 diabetes (dated by TCRdb to the late 2010s). Study-wide context: Mean age, gender distribution, total cell number and subset yield were not different between patients and healthy donors. In the study, recently diagnosed type 1 diabetes patients and matched healthy donors were compared on the TCRB repertoires of their sorted circulating CD4+ T cell subsets. A total of 100 million to 140 million sorted cells were examined across all samples, and the number of cells per subset was strongly correlated with RNA yield. Regulatory and stem cell-like memory subsets were obtained from only 8 patients and roughly 8 healthy donors, while naive and central memory subsets were obtained from all 30 or so donors.

The entire isolated RNA was reverse transcribed using the High Capacity cDNA Reverse Transcription Kit, and thus expressed TCRB transcripts were sequenced. Naive, central memory and regulatory T cell samples underwent deep immunoSEQ sequencing, averaging around 3.9 million total reads per sample. After sorted cells were lysed in RLT buffer, RNA was extracted with DNase-treated RNeasy Micro or Mini kits, with the choice depending on cell number. Each cell subset was processed separately to prevent cross-contamination, with patient and healthy donor samples processed together. Using the immunoSEQ multiplex PCR, TCRB sequences were amplified from cDNA into 87-bp fragments spanning the CDR3 region. The amplicons were sequenced using the Illumina HiSeq platform. Per the authors' processing: Synthetic template baselines were used to correct PCR bias computationally, reads within Hamming distance 2 were collapsed, and singletons that could not be merged were discarded. Reads were aligned against IMGT to assign V, D and J genes, CDR3 length and insertions or deletions at six rearrangement sites. Clonotype counts were normalized to sorted cell number within each subset before computing true diversity and Gini coefficients with the tcR R package. Repertoire sharing was quantified using the overlap coefficient calculated on TCRB nucleotide sequences. Out-of-frame TCRB sequences from naive cells were analyzed as a proxy for the pre-selection repertoire. As stored in TCRdb, this immuneACCESS dataset retains in-frame rearrangements with V and J assigned. A fraction of the clones does not appear; measured against another copy, unresolved V genes explain less than half of the discrepancy, and the remainder lacks a known reason. The V and J calls and clone size are taken from that table; D and trimming were inferred from the DNA. This sample holds roughly 330,000 clones; less than 15% were observed only once. The ten largest account for around 0.016% of the sample.

Results and caveats for the whole study, not just this receptor: Naive, central memory and regulatory TCRB repertoires appeared to be more similar among patients than among healthy donors. Shorter templates might be favored by PCR, yet because patient and control samples were amplified and corrected together, any such skew would affect both groups equally. Because the HLA sub-analyses included only small numbers of individuals, any influence of HLA type on TCRB rearrangement was left unresolved. Type 1 diabetes patients showed a moderate but significant shortening of TCRB CDR3 length in all four CD4+ subsets. At VDJ recombination sites, type 1 diabetes patients had fewer insertions and more deleted nucleotides, which implies abnormalities in thymic rearrangement. Because cDNA was sequenced instead of genomic DNA, highly expressing activated cells could be over-represented, though the groups showed no difference in activation or CD3 levels.

From each donor, a single peripheral blood sample of 100 to 150 mL on average was drawn into heparinised tubes. Using a panel that included CD45RO, CCR7, CD25, CD127, CD95 and CD27, naive, central memory, regulatory and stem cell-like memory CD4+ T cells were sorted on a BD FACSAria II. A purity above 98% was achieved for all sorted populations. PBMCs were isolated right away by Lymphoprep density gradient centrifugation and were stained directly, without culture. So that batch effects would be minimized, each experiment stained and sorted samples in pairs, pairing one healthy donor with one patient. In its sample, this clone was seen a few times. Its target antigen remains unknown. No much larger clone exists at a distance of one base, and base qualities are not known. For this chain, trimming is 4 bases at the V end and 4 bases at the J end, and the number of junction bases without a gene match is 4. Spanning cysteine to phenylalanine, the CDR3 consists of 16 amino acids. The entry retains the CDR3 DNA only, 48 bases that are in frame from base 1. For CDR1 and CDR2, the germline V gene lists SGDLS and YYNGEE.

The receptor's source is a young woman with type 1 diabetes. Sequencing was carried out using naive CD4+ T cells from blood. The sample's cell subset or site, from its label and the paper: true naive CD4+ T cells. The sequence joins TRBV9 to TRBJ2-1; 14 central nucleotides agree with TRBD2. The nucleotide sequence is TGTGCCAGCAGCCTTCGGACTAGCGGGAGGTACAATGAGCAGTTCTTC. Its product reads: CASSLRTSGRYNEQFF.